In its sample, the clone carrying this T cell receptor (beta chain) was seen a few times. Use of 60 Vbeta and 13 Jbeta primers characterized the PCR. Generated by immunoSEQ multiplex PCR, the TCRdb table keeps only in-frame clones and is missing some. The table lists about 140,000 clones, 76% of them singletons. These data originate in a study of cytomegalovirus exposure and HLA in healthy donors. Germline CDR1 MNHEY, CDR2 SMNVEV (reference sequence). This CDR3 is 17 amino acids long. Trimming left V 2 bases short and J 4 bases short, with 17 bases between. The origin of this receptor is a male donor in good health and CMV-seronegative. Sequenced sample: PBMCs. This chain connects TRBV27 to TRBJ2-2, with D maybe TRBD1 (6 bases). The CDR3 nucleotides read TGTGCCAGCAGTTTAAGTAGGGACACCTATTTCACCGGGGAGCTGTTTTTT. It encodes CASSLSRDTYFTGELFF.